Sequencing of this T cell receptor (beta chain) was carried out in a study of blood T cell repertoires in COVID-19. The method was immunoSEQ multiplex PCR; TCRdb's version includes in-frame clones alone and lacks a portion of them. The sample holds just over 650,000 clones, about nine tenths seen once. With V trimmed by 4 bases and J by 8 bases, 10 bases remained unmatched. Germline V CDR1 and CDR2: LGHDT, YNNKEL (reference sequence). The CDR3 totals 14 residues. Sequences were obtained from peripheral blood. The sequence derives from a woman aged 18-29 years with acute or convalescent COVID-19. The chain links TRBV3-1 (or the pseudogene TRBV3-2) to TRBJ1-2, with 7 bases lining up with TRBD1. Written as DNA, the CDR3 is TGTGCCAGCAGCCGCCTGATTACAGGGGAAGGCTACACCTTC. The encoded protein is CASSRLITGEGYTF.